This TCR beta chain was identified during a study of blood T cells in healthy people across ages. Broader study findings: Compared with aged donors, long-lived donors showed fewer expanded clones, suggesting selection. Estimated diversity that came from one million T cells was considered an underestimate.

This clonotype has just one count. Its antigen is still unknown. The sample providers were healthy Caucasian people from Russia, aged about 6 to 90. Germline loops: CDR1 MGHDK, CDR2 SYGVNS. V shed 3 bases and J shed 2 bases, with 13 bases lying between them. This CDR3 is 15 amino acids long. Alongside a J-beta primer mix, a sample-barcoded 5' primer served in a second PCR lasting about 7 to 12 cycles. The template-switch adaptor, which had 12 random nucleotides, put a tag on each cDNA molecule. TCRdb reprocessed the 5' RACE reads via MiXCR and lists one record per CDR3 protein. The data show 1.4 million to 1.5 million distinct CDR3 sequences, roughly 40% seen once.

Sequenced: blood. The TCR was taken from a young woman in good health. The chain links TRBV25-1 to TRBJ1-2; D gene uncertain. The CDR3 DNA follows: TGTGCCAGCAGTGACCTTAGTGACGGGAACTATGGCTACACCTTC. Translated, it gives CASSDLSDGNYGYTF.